This T cell receptor beta chain derives from a study of regulatory T cells in long-lasting Graves disease. The time point: newly diagnosed GD, antithyroid drugs for less than 3 months. From RNA extracted from PBMCs, the TCR library was made. On this clonotype: This probably arose from a read error, given a far larger clone one base away. The conserved closing phenylalanine or tryptophan is absent in this CDR3, likely reflecting a read error.

With iRepertoire HTBI primers and Arm-PCR of CDR3 regions, TCR beta libraries were built. TCRdb itself ran the multiplex PCR reads through MiXCR, one entry per CDR3 protein. This table holds 250,000 to 300,000 distinct CDR3 sequences, 18% found once. The CDR3 length is 15 residues. Germline CDR1 reads SGHRS; CDR2 reads YFSETQ. These sequences were also reported in another study, on T cells in Graves' hyperthyroidism and ophthalmopathy. That work contributes: Most expanded thyroid clonotypes above 0.001 also appeared in blood.

V usage is TRBV5-1 and J usage is TRBJ2-7; tentative D call: TRBD1 (6 bases). The clonotype originates from a woman in her twenties or thirties with Graves disease. Sequencing was performed on peripheral blood mononuclear cells (PBMCs), taken at new diagnosis, from a patient treated with antithyroid drugs. The CDR3 loop reads CASSLGSGVAYEQYL. The CDR3 nucleotides read TGTGCCAGCAGCTTAGGGTCAGGGGTGGCCTACGAGCAGTACCTC.